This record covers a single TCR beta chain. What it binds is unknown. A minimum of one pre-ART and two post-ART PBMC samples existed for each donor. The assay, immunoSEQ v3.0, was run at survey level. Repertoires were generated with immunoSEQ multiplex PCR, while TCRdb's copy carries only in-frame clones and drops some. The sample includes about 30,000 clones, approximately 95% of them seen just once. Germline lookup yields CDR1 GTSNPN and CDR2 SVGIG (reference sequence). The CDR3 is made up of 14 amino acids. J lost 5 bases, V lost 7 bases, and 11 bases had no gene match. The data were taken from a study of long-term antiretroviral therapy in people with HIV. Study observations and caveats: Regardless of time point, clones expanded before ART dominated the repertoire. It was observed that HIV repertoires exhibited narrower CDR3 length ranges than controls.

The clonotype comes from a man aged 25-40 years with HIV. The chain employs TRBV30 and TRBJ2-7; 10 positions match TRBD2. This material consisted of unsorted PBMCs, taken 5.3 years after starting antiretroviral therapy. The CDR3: CALLSSGGLDEQYF. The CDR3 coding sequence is TGTGCCTTACTTTCTAGCGGGGGCCTCGACGAGCAGTACTTC.